The rows below give T cell receptor beta chains drawn from one sample of a study of cytomegalovirus exposure and HLA in healthy donors. Clones were sequenced by immunoSEQ multiplex PCR, and TCRdb holds only the in-frame ones, with some missing. The sample shows roughly 140,000 clones, around nine tenths of them seen only once. The sample was PBMCs. Every receptor here comes from a woman between 18 and 29 years old in good health and CMV-seropositive. The CDR3 runs from the conserved cysteine through the conserved F or W. A D gene is named only where the DNA matches it firmly. Size values are once, few and many counts, or a class for expanded clones, and some rows have none.

clone size	CDR3 length	V gene	J gene	D gene	CDR3 DNA	CDR3 protein
-	17	TRBV9	TRBJ2-2	TRBD2	TGTGCCAGCAGCGTAACCCAGGGCGGGGGGAACACCGGGGAGCTGTTTTTT	CASSVTQGGGNTGELFF
-	14	TRBV7-9	TRBJ1-2	TRBD1	TGTGCCAGCAGCTCCCGGGACAGGGGATATGGCTACACCTTC	CASSSRDRGYGYTF
-	14	TRBV7-2	TRBJ1-6	-	TGTGCCAGCAGCTCGAGCTCCTATAATTCACCCCTCCACTTT	CASSSSSYNSPLHF
-	12	TRBV30	TRBJ1-2	TRBD1	TGTGCCGGGGACAGGGCCGCCTATGGCTACACCTTC	CAGDRAAYGYTF
-	12	TRBV27	TRBJ2-3	-	TGTGCCAGCAGTACACTAACAGATACGCAGTATTTT	CASSTLTDTQYF
-	14	TRBV4-1	TRBJ1-4	-	TGCGCCAGCAGCCCCGACAGTCTCAATGAAAAACTGTTTTTT	CASSPDSLNEKLFF
-	15	TRBV28	TRBJ1-1	-	TGTGCCAGCAGTTTTCGGGGGGCGGTCGACACTGAAGCTTTCTTT	CASSFRGAVDTEAFF
many	11	TRBV5-4	TRBJ2-7	-	TGTGCCAGCAGCTCAGCCTACGAGCAGTACTTC	CASSSAYEQYF
-	14	TRBV2	TRBJ1-4	-	TGTGCCAGCACCCCCAGGGGCGTTAATGAAAAACTGTTTTTT	CASTPRGVNEKLFF
few	15	TRBV19	TRBJ1-6	TRBD1	TGTGCCAGTAGTTTCCGACAGGGGGCGAATTCACCCCTCCACTTT	CASSFRQGANSPLHF
-	14	TRBV10-3	TRBJ2-7	TRBD1	TGTGCCGTAAAATCGGCAGGGGGCTCCTACGAGCAGTACTTC	CAVKSAGGSYEQYF
-	18	TRBV5-1	TRBJ1-3	-	TGCGCCAGCAGCCTGGAAGGACAGCCCGAACTCTCTGGAAACACCATATATTTT	CASSLEGQPELSGNTIYF
-	15	TRBV5-1	TRBJ2-2	-	TGCGCCAGCTCTATCCAGGGCACGAACACCGGGGAGCTGTTTTTT	CASSIQGTNTGELFF
-	15	TRBV2	TRBJ2-3	-	TGTGCCAGCAGTGAAGGGATAGCGGGCACAGATACGCAGTATTTT	CASSEGIAGTDTQYF
once	15	TRBV6-1	TRBJ1-1	-	TGTGCCAGCAGTTCATACAGGGTGGAGAACACTGAAGCTTTCTTT	CASSSYRVENTEAFF
-	13	TRBV11-2	TRBJ2-3	-	TGTGCCAGCAGCTCTGCTGGGCCAGATACGCAGTATTTT	CASSSAGPDTQYF
-	15	TRBV6-6	TRBJ1-5	-	TGTGCCAGCAGTTACCCTGGACAAAGCAATCAGCCCCAGCATTTT	CASSYPGQSNQPQHF
-	14	TRBV19	TRBJ1-5	TRBD1	TGTGCCAGTAGTAGCAGACAGGGGAATCAGCCCCAGCATTTT	CASSSRQGNQPQHF
-	17	TRBV7-2	TRBJ2-3	-	TGTGCCAGCAGCTTAGTTCGCACAGGGGGGGGCACAGATACGCAGTATTTT	CASSLVRTGGGTDTQYF
-	11	TRBV2	TRBJ1-2	-	TGTGCCAGCAGTCTAGGTACAGGAAAACTTTTC	CASSLGTGKLF